Listed below are T cell receptor beta chains from one sample, sequenced in a study of T cell responses to AZD1222 COVID-19 vaccine. Clones were sequenced by immunoSEQ multiplex PCR, and TCRdb holds only the in-frame ones, with some missing. The sample shows some 130,000 clones, approximately 92% of them seen only once. Source: peripheral blood, taken 28 days after the second AZD1222 dose. The receptors were gathered from an adult who received the AZD1222 COVID-19 vaccine. Both conserved end residues are part of each CDR3. A D gene is named only where the DNA matches it firmly. Clone size is given for some rows only: seen once, a few or many times, or a class if the clone is expanded.

once	TRBD2	TRBJ2-3	TRBV25-1	CASSVSGGTHTQYF	TGTGCCAGCAGTGTTAGCGGGGGGACTCATACGCAGTATTTT
-	-	TRBJ1-5	TRBV7-8	CASSPSRGLNQPQHF	TGTGCCAGCAGCCCCTCGCGGGGATTGAATCAGCCCCAGCATTTT
-	-	TRBJ1-6	TRBV19	CASRLIGALSPLHF	TGTGCCAGTAGGCTTATCGGTGCACTCTCACCCCTCCACTTT
-	-	TRBJ2-5	TRBV14	CASSHFGQQETQYF	TGTGCCAGCAGCCATTTCGGGCAACAAGAGACCCAGTACTTC
-	-	TRBJ2-7	TRBV13	CASSPGGSTYEQYF	TGTGCCAGCAGCCCCGGGGGCTCCACCTACGAGCAGTACTTC
-	-	TRBJ2-1	TRBV6-2/TRBV6-3	CASSYSGENNEQFF	TGTGCCAGCAGTTACTCCGGCGAAAACAATGAGCAGTTCTTC
-	-	TRBJ2-5	TRBV7-2	CASSLEARGVGETQYF	TGTGCCAGCAGCTTAGAGGCCAGGGGGGTCGGGGAGACCCAGTACTTC
-	TRBD1	TRBJ2-7	TRBV7-9	CASSDLSTGARTYEQYF	TGTGCCAGCAGCGATCTATCGACAGGGGCGAGAACCTACGAGCAGTACTTC
-	TRBD1	TRBJ1-2	TRBV10-3	CAISELEGAGGYTF	TGTGCCATCAGTGAGTTAGAGGGGGCCGGTGGCTACACCTTC
few	-	TRBJ1-6	TRBV4-1	CASSQVAQGGSPLHF	TGCGCCAGCAGCCAAGTTGCACAGGGTGGCTCACCCCTCCACTTT
-	-	TRBJ1-1	TRBV12-3/TRBV12-4	CASSLRSGTEAFF	TGTGCCAGCAGTTTAAGGTCGGGGACTGAAGCTTTCTTT
-	TRBD1	TRBJ2-4	TRBV5-1	CASSARAGGESKNIQYF	TGCGCCAGCAGCGCGAGGGCAGGGGGCGAATCCAAAAACATTCAGTACTTC
-	-	TRBJ1-3	TRBV2	CASSGFYSGNTIYF	TGTGCCAGCAGTGGCTTCTACTCTGGAAACACCATATATTTT
-	-	TRBJ1-2	TRBV24-1	CATSDSFVGRVYYGYTF	TGTGCCACCAGTGATTCTTTCGTCGGTCGTGTCTACTATGGCTACACCTTC